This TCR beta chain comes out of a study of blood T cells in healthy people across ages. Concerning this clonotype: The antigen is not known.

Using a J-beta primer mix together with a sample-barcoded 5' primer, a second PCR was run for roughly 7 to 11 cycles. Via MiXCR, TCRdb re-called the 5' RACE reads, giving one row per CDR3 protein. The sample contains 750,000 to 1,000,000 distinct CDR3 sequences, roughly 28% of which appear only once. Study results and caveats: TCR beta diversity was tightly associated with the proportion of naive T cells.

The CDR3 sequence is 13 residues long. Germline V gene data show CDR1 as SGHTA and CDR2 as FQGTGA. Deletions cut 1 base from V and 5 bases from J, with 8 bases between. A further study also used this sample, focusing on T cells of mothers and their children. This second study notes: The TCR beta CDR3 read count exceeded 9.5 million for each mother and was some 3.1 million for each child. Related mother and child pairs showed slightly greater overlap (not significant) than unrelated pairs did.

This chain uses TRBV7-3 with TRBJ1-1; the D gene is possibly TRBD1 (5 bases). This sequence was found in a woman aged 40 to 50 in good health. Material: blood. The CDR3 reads CASSLMEGTEAFF. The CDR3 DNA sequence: TGTGCCAGCAGCTTAATGGAGGGGACTGAAGCTTTCTTT. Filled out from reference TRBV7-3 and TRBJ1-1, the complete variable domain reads GAGVSQTPSNKVTEKGKYVELRCDPISGHTALYWYRQSLGQGPEFLIYFQGTGAADDSGLPNDRFFAVRPEGSVSTLKIQRTERGDSAVYLCASSLMEGTEAFFGQGTRLTVV.